Listed below are T cell receptor beta chains from one sample, sequenced in a study of neoadjuvant anti-PD-1 for oral cavity cancer. The method was immunoSEQ multiplex PCR; TCRdb's version includes in-frame clones alone and lacks a portion of them. The table records 55,000 to 80,000 clones, less than 90% of them present only once. The specimen was PBMCs, collected after nivolumab (anti-PD-1) treatment. The receptors were sampled from a person aged 35 to 85 with oral cavity squamous cell carcinoma. Each CDR3 is given with its conserved first and last residue. D genes are given only for firm matches. Only some rows state a clone size, as once, few, many or a class for expanded clones.

V gene: TRBV27; clone size: NA; J gene: TRBJ2-2; D gene: NA; CDR3 DNA: TGTGCCAGCAGTAGGAACACCGGGGAGCTGTTTTTT; CDR3 protein: CASSRNTGELFF
V gene: TRBV5-1; clone size: NA; J gene: TRBJ1-1; D gene: NA; CDR3 DNA: TGCGCCAGCAGCCCCGTTGCGGGGCAGGGGAACACTGAAGCTTTCTTT; CDR3 protein: CASSPVAGQGNTEAFF
V gene: TRBV10-3; clone size: NA; J gene: TRBJ1-5; D gene: NA; CDR3 DNA: TGTGCCATCAGTGGCGCGGCAGATAGCAATCAGCCCCAGCATTTT; CDR3 protein: CAISGAADSNQPQHF
V gene: TRBV27; clone size: NA; J gene: TRBJ2-2; D gene: TRBD2; CDR3 DNA: TGTGCCAGCAGTTGGTTTCCGCCGGGACTAGCAAGAACCGGGGAGCTGTTTTTT; CDR3 protein: CASSWFPPGLARTGELFF
V gene: TRBV5-4; clone size: NA; J gene: TRBJ1-2; D gene: NA; CDR3 DNA: TGTGCCAGCAGCCCCGTCTACACCTATGGCTACACCTTC; CDR3 protein: CASSPVYTYGYTF
V gene: TRBV7-8; clone size: NA; J gene: TRBJ2-5; D gene: TRBD1; CDR3 DNA: TGTGCCAGCAGCGACGACAGGGGTAGAGAGACCCAGTACTTC; CDR3 protein: CASSDDRGRETQYF
V gene: TRBV7-8; clone size: NA; J gene: TRBJ2-3; D gene: NA; CDR3 DNA: TGTGCCAGCAGCTCCCTAGATACGCAGTATTTT; CDR3 protein: CASSSLDTQYF
V gene: TRBV6-5; clone size: NA; J gene: TRBJ1-1; D gene: TRBD1; CDR3 DNA: TGTGCCAGCAGTTACGCAGGGGGTGAAGCTTTCTTT; CDR3 protein: CASSYAGGEAFF
V gene: TRBV4-1; clone size: NA; J gene: TRBJ1-4; D gene: TRBD1; CDR3 DNA: TGCGCCAGCAGGCGGACAGGGGAAACTAATGAAAAACTGTTTTTT; CDR3 protein: CASRRTGETNEKLFF
V gene: TRBV28; clone size: NA; J gene: TRBJ2-3; D gene: NA; CDR3 DNA: TGTGCCAGCAGCGAGGAAGATACGCAGTATTTT; CDR3 protein: CASSEEDTQYF
V gene: TRBV5-1; clone size: NA; J gene: TRBJ2-5; D gene: NA; CDR3 DNA: TGCGCCAGCAGCTTGGCACAAGAGACCCAGTACTTC; CDR3 protein: CASSLAQETQYF
V gene: TRBV27; clone size: NA; J gene: TRBJ2-1; D gene: NA; CDR3 DNA: TGTGCCAGCACCCCGGGACCGTGGGATGAGCAGTTCTTC; CDR3 protein: CASTPGPWDEQFF
V gene: TRBV5-4; clone size: NA; J gene: TRBJ1-2; D gene: TRBD1; CDR3 DNA: TGTGCCAGCGGAATGACAGGGAACTATGGCTACACCTTC; CDR3 protein: CASGMTGNYGYTF
V gene: TRBV19; clone size: NA; J gene: TRBJ1-5; D gene: NA; CDR3 DNA: TGTGCCAGTAGTACCCCCAATGGAGGGGTGGGGCAGCCCCAGCATTTT; CDR3 protein: CASSTPNGGVGQPQHF
V gene: TRBV4-1; clone size: once; J gene: TRBJ1-2; D gene: NA; CDR3 DNA: TGCGCCAGCAGCCAAGAATGGGCAGGGACACACTATGGCTACACCTTC; CDR3 protein: CASSQEWAGTHYGYTF
V gene: TRBV4-1; clone size: NA; J gene: TRBJ1-1; D gene: NA; CDR3 DNA: TGCGCCAGCAGCCAAGTTGTACAGAACACTGAAGCTTTCTTT; CDR3 protein: CASSQVVQNTEAFF
V gene: TRBV4-1; clone size: NA; J gene: TRBJ2-1; D gene: TRBD2; CDR3 DNA: TGCGCCAGCAGCCTTCTAGCGGGGGGGCTTAATGAGCAGTTCTTC; CDR3 protein: CASSLLAGGLNEQFF
V gene: TRBV7-8; clone size: NA; J gene: TRBJ1-1; D gene: NA; CDR3 DNA: TGTGCCAGCAGCCGACCGGTTACGTCGCCGGGGGCTGAAGCTTTCTTT; CDR3 protein: CASSRPVTSPGAEAFF
V gene: TRBV5-6; clone size: NA; J gene: TRBJ1-3; D gene: TRBD1; CDR3 DNA: TGTGCCAGCAGCAAAACGACAGGGGTTTATGGAAACACCATATATTTT; CDR3 protein: CASSKTTGVYGNTIYF
V gene: TRBV7-9; clone size: once; J gene: TRBJ2-1; D gene: TRBD2; CDR3 DNA: TGTGCCAGCAGCCCTTATAGCGGGAGGGCACGCAATGAGCAGTTCTTC; CDR3 protein: CASSPYSGRARNEQFF
V gene: TRBV2; clone size: NA; J gene: TRBJ2-1; D gene: TRBD2; CDR3 DNA: TGTGCCAGCAATGTCCTAGCGGGAGTGGGTGAGCAGTTCTTC; CDR3 protein: CASNVLAGVGEQFF
V gene: TRBV7-8; clone size: NA; J gene: TRBJ1-1; D gene: TRBD1; CDR3 DNA: TGTGCCAGCAGCTTAGCTAGACAGGGCGGCACTGAAGCTTTCTTT; CDR3 protein: CASSLARQGGTEAFF
V gene: TRBV7-8; clone size: NA; J gene: TRBJ2-2; D gene: NA; CDR3 DNA: TGTGCCAGCAGCCCACGCAGGGTTAACACCGGGGAGCTGTTTTTT; CDR3 protein: CASSPRRVNTGELFF
V gene: TRBV11-1; clone size: NA; J gene: TRBJ2-5; D gene: NA; CDR3 DNA: TGTGCCAGCAGCTCGGCCGCACAGGGTCCCAACTTC; CDR3 protein: CASSSAAQGPNF
V gene: TRBV7-7; clone size: NA; J gene: TRBJ1-1; D gene: NA; CDR3 DNA: TGTGCTAGCAGTTTGGACCATGGGACTGAAGCTTTCTTT; CDR3 protein: CASSLDHGTEAFF
V gene: TRBV2; clone size: NA; J gene: TRBJ2-2; D gene: NA; CDR3 DNA: TGTGCCAGCAACCCACCCTTCACCGGGGAGCTGTTTTTT; CDR3 protein: CASNPPFTGELFF
V gene: TRBV27; clone size: NA; J gene: TRBJ2-3; D gene: NA; CDR3 DNA: TGTGCCAGCAGTTCCTGGAATCCTGGACGGGATACGCAGTATTTT; CDR3 protein: CASSSWNPGRDTQYF
V gene: TRBV6-5; clone size: NA; J gene: TRBJ1-1; D gene: NA; CDR3 DNA: TGTGCCAGCAGTTACGACGGAGGCACTGAAGCTTTCTTT; CDR3 protein: CASSYDGGTEAFF
V gene: TRBV6-1; clone size: NA; J gene: TRBJ1-1; D gene: NA; CDR3 DNA: TGTGCCAGCAAGATTTCAGGAGGAAACACTGAAGCTTTCTTT; CDR3 protein: CASKISGGNTEAFF
V gene: TRBV7-9; clone size: NA; J gene: TRBJ1-1; D gene: NA; CDR3 DNA: TGTGCCAGCAGCCCCGGGGGTGAAGCTTTCTTT; CDR3 protein: CASSPGGEAFF
V gene: TRBV14; clone size: few; J gene: TRBJ1-1; D gene: TRBD1; CDR3 DNA: TGTGCCAGCAGCCAATACAGGGGCTTGAGGACTGAAGCTTTCTTT; CDR3 protein: CASSQYRGLRTEAFF
V gene: TRBV29-1; clone size: NA; J gene: TRBJ2-2; D gene: TRBD1; CDR3 DNA: TGCAGCGTTGAAGGTCTGCGGGACAGGGGGCGCACCGGGGAGCTGTTTTTT; CDR3 protein: CSVEGLRDRGRTGELFF
V gene: TRBV11-2; clone size: NA; J gene: TRBJ2-3; D gene: NA; CDR3 DNA: TGTGCCAGCAGCTTGGTCGGCCTCACAGATACGCAGTATTTT; CDR3 protein: CASSLVGLTDTQYF
V gene: TRBV5-5; clone size: NA; J gene: TRBJ1-4; D gene: NA; CDR3 DNA: TGTGCCAGCAGCCCCCGAAGTTCTGATATGGTTTGGAAACTGTTTTTT; CDR3 protein: CASSPRSSDMVWKLFF
V gene: TRBV28; clone size: once; J gene: TRBJ1-2; D gene: TRBD1; CDR3 DNA: TGTGCCAGCAGAACAGGGGACTATGGCTACACCTTC; CDR3 protein: CASRTGDYGYTF
V gene: TRBV4-1; clone size: NA; J gene: TRBJ2-1; D gene: NA; CDR3 DNA: TGCGCCAGCAGCCATCCGGGACACTCCAAACGGAATGAGCAGTTCTTC; CDR3 protein: CASSHPGHSKRNEQFF
V gene: TRBV11-3; clone size: few; J gene: TRBJ2-1; D gene: NA; CDR3 DNA: TGTGCCAGCAGCGCCAGGACAGCTTCAAATGAGCAGTTCTTC; CDR3 protein: CASSARTASNEQFF
V gene: TRBV18; clone size: NA; J gene: TRBJ1-2; D gene: NA; CDR3 DNA: TGTGCCAGCTCCGTGGACAAGGGGTTGATAACGGGTGGCTACACCTTC; CDR3 protein: CASSVDKGLITGGYTF
V gene: TRBV4-1; clone size: NA; J gene: TRBJ1-2; D gene: NA; CDR3 DNA: TGCGCCAGCAGGGGCTTTAACTATGGCTACACCTTC; CDR3 protein: CASRGFNYGYTF
V gene: TRBV18; clone size: NA; J gene: TRBJ1-2; D gene: TRBD1; CDR3 DNA: TGTGCCAGCTCTCCCGGGATGGGGACAGGGGCCGGCTACACCTTC; CDR3 protein: CASSPGMGTGAGYTF
V gene: TRBV7-2; clone size: NA; J gene: TRBJ2-1; D gene: NA; CDR3 DNA: TGTGCCAGCAGCCCGACCGGTGGGGGGGCTACCTACAATGAGCAGTTCTTC; CDR3 protein: CASSPTGGGATYNEQFF
V gene: TRBV11-2; clone size: NA; J gene: TRBJ2-1; D gene: TRBD2; CDR3 DNA: TGTGCCAGCAGCTTATTGTGGGAGGGACGTGAGCAGTTCTTC; CDR3 protein: CASSLLWEGREQFF
V gene: TRBV25-1; clone size: once; J gene: TRBJ1-6; D gene: NA; CDR3 DNA: TGTGCCAGCAGTGAATGGGGGAGCTCCTATAATTCACCCCTCCACTTT; CDR3 protein: CASSEWGSSYNSPLHF
V gene: TRBV5-1; clone size: NA; J gene: TRBJ2-7; D gene: NA; CDR3 DNA: TGCGCCAGCAGGTTATCGTTTAGAGGGGAGCAGTACTTC; CDR3 protein: CASRLSFRGEQYF
V gene: TRBV10-2; clone size: NA; J gene: TRBJ2-1; D gene: NA; CDR3 DNA: TGCGCCAGCAGTGTGTTCGGGCCAACCTACAATGAGCAGTTCTTC; CDR3 protein: CASSVFGPTYNEQFF
V gene: TRBV18; clone size: NA; J gene: TRBJ2-3; D gene: NA; CDR3 DNA: TGTGCCAGCTCACTCGAACTCCCTGCAGGGGGGGACACAGATACGCAGTATTTT; CDR3 protein: CASSLELPAGGDTDTQYF
V gene: TRBV7-2; clone size: NA; J gene: TRBJ1-1; D gene: NA; CDR3 DNA: TGTGCCAGCAGCCCCTTTGTGGGGACTGAAGCTTTCTTT; CDR3 protein: CASSPFVGTEAFF
V gene: TRBV30; clone size: NA; J gene: TRBJ1-2; D gene: NA; CDR3 DNA: TGTGCCTGGAGTGTATACAGGGTAAACTATGGCTACACCTTC; CDR3 protein: CAWSVYRVNYGYTF
V gene: TRBV18; clone size: NA; J gene: TRBJ2-1; D gene: TRBD1; CDR3 DNA: TGTGCCAGCTCACCCGGGACAGGCTTCTTGGATGAGCAGTTCTTC; CDR3 protein: CASSPGTGFLDEQFF
V gene: TRBV19; clone size: NA; J gene: TRBJ2-3; D gene: TRBD1; CDR3 DNA: TGTGCCAGTAGGGAGACAGGGGGGGCCGGTACGCAGTATTTT; CDR3 protein: CASRETGGAGTQYF
V gene: TRBV7-9; clone size: NA; J gene: TRBJ2-1; D gene: TRBD2; CDR3 DNA: TGTGCCAGCAGCCCATACGAGGCGGGAGGACTTAATGAGCAGTTCTTC; CDR3 protein: CASSPYEAGGLNEQFF
V gene: TRBV5-1; clone size: NA; J gene: TRBJ2-3; D gene: NA; CDR3 DNA: TGCGCCAGCAGCTTGGGGGCCCCCACAGATACGCAGTATTTT; CDR3 protein: CASSLGAPTDTQYF
V gene: TRBV2; clone size: NA; J gene: TRBJ1-1; D gene: TRBD1; CDR3 DNA: TGTGCCAGCAGTGTCACAGGGGGCTGGAACACTGAAGCTTTCTTT; CDR3 protein: CASSVTGGWNTEAFF
V gene: TRBV5-6; clone size: NA; J gene: TRBJ1-1; D gene: NA; CDR3 DNA: TGTGCCAGCAGCCCCGGGGTAGCGCCTGAAGCTTTCTTT; CDR3 protein: CASSPGVAPEAFF
V gene: TRBV5-4; clone size: NA; J gene: TRBJ1-2; D gene: NA; CDR3 DNA: TGTGCCAGCAGCCGCTGGGACAATTCGAACTATGGCTACACCTTC; CDR3 protein: CASSRWDNSNYGYTF
V gene: TRBV4-1; clone size: NA; J gene: TRBJ1-4; D gene: NA; CDR3 DNA: TGCGCCAGCAGCCAAGGCAGGTCAGCAGCCGAAAAACTGTTTTTT; CDR3 protein: CASSQGRSAAEKLFF
V gene: TRBV30; clone size: NA; J gene: TRBJ2-3; D gene: TRBD2; CDR3 DNA: TGTGCCTGGAGTCCCGGGACTACTTTCCAGTATTTT; CDR3 protein: CAWSPGTTFQYF
V gene: TRBV9; clone size: NA; J gene: TRBJ2-1; D gene: NA; CDR3 DNA: TGTGCCAGCAGCTCGGGACCGCGTATGCAGGGGCAGTTCTTC; CDR3 protein: CASSSGPRMQGQFF
V gene: TRBV11-3; clone size: NA; J gene: TRBJ2-2; D gene: TRBD2; CDR3 DNA: TGTGCCAGCAGCTCCATAAGGGATAGCGGGGTCACCGGGGAGCTGTTTTTT; CDR3 protein: CASSSIRDSGVTGELFF